The next 11 T cell receptor beta chains were all read from a single sample in a study of T cell changes during pregnancy in multiple sclerosis. Profiled with immunoSEQ multiplex PCR; TCRdb holds only in-frame clones, not every one. This table has approximately 80,000 clones, about 95% appearing once. The specimen comprised peripheral blood, sampled in the third trimester of pregnancy. The receptors were gathered from a female donor with multiple sclerosis, enrolled in a pregnancy study.

Comments on this clone: The same CDR3 also results from other DNA sequences found in this sample. The J gene is TRBJ1-1, the V gene TRBV7-9, with TRBD1 identical over 9 bases. Germline assignment: CDR1 SEHNR and CDR2 FQNEAQ (reference sequence). The CDR3 length is 14 residues. J lost 1 base, V lost 6 bases, and 3 bases had no gene match. For the CDR3, the DNA is TGTGCCAGCAGTTTACAGGGGGCGAACACTGAAGCTTTCTTT. This gives the protein CASSLQGANTEAFF. The full variable domain, completed using reference TRBV7-9 and TRBJ1-1, is DTGVSQNPRHKITKRGQNVTFRCDPISEHNRLYWYRQTLGQGPEFLTYFQNEAQLEKSRLLSDRFSAERPKGSFSTLEIQRTEQGDSAMYLCASSLQGANTEAFFGQGTRLTVV.

This clone occurred once. The chain has TRBV7-8 and TRBJ2-7; D not certain. The germline V gene encodes CDR1 SGHVS and CDR2 FQNEAQ. This CDR3 has 14 residues. Trimming left V 2 bases short and J 0 bases short, with 8 bases between. Here the CDR3 DNA reads TGTGCCAGCAGCTTACTTCCTAGCTCCTACGAGCAGTACTTC. Translated: CASSLLPSSYEQYF.

The chain links TRBV27 to TRBJ1-1; 7 positions match TRBD1. The J segment lost 3 bases and the V segment lost 5 bases, leaving 9 bases of the junction unmatched. CDR3 size: 15 residues. Germline-derived CDR1 and CDR2 are MNHEY and SMNVEV (reference sequence). CDR3 in DNA: TGTGCCAGCAGTCCCCAGACAGGGTGGGACACTGAAGCTTTCTTT. Its protein product is CASSPQTGWDTEAFF.

For this clone: A read error may account for a junction end that differs from germline. The chain has TRBV7-7 and TRBJ2-2; 8 bases agree with TRBD2. The CDR3 covers 15 residues. Germline CDR1 SSHAT, CDR2 FNYEAQ (reference sequence). This chain's CDR3 is CASSLGRGNTGELFF. CDR3 nucleotides: TGTGCTAGCAGCCTCGGGAGGGGGAACACCGGGGAGCTGTTTTTT. Full variable domain (outside the CDR3, taken from reference TRBV7-7 and TRBJ2-2): GAGVSQSPRYKVTKRGQDVTLRCDPISSHATLYWYQQALGQGPEFLTYFNYEAQPDKSGLPSDRFSAERPEGSISTLTIQRTEQRDSAMYRCASSLGRGNTGELFFGEGSRLTVL.

The sample holds one count of this clone. V usage is TRBV9 and J usage is TRBJ1-2; 7 positions match TRBD1. The CDR3 has 13 amino acids. The trim removed 2 bases at V and 8 bases at J, leaving 6 bases unmatched. Germline-derived CDR1 and CDR2 are SGDLS and YYNGEE. The CDR3 nucleotides read TGTGCCAGCAGCGTCGACAGGGATGGCGGCTACACCTTC. Translated: CASSVDRDGGYTF.

The CDR3 region is CASSLGLGRGPGNHGYTF. The DNA for the CDR3 is TGTGCCAGCAGTTTGGGTCTGGGAAGGGGGCCTGGAAATCATGGCTACACCTTC. V is TRBV27 and J is TRBJ1-2; 7 nucleotides match TRBD1. The V segment lost 3 bases and the J segment 6 bases; nucleotides outside the gene matches: 19. Germline CDR1 reads MNHEY; CDR2 reads SMNVEV (reference sequence). CDR3 size: 18 residues.

The DNA of the CDR3 is TGTGCCAGCAGCTTGCCTAGCGGGGGGGCCTACAATGAGCAGTTCTTC. This translates into CASSLPSGGAYNEQFF. V and J are TRBV5-5 and TRBJ2-1; 12 bases fit TRBD2. This CDR3 contains 16 residues. V lost 1 base and J lost 2; bases outside the gene matches: 1. Germline V gene sequence: CDR1 SGHKS, CDR2 YYEKEE (reference sequence).

This chain links TRBV2 with TRBJ2-2, with 14 nucleotides matching TRBD2. J was trimmed by 5 bases and V by 6 bases; bases with no gene match: 8. Germline CDR1 is SNHLY and CDR2 is FYNNEI. There are 17 residues in the CDR3. This chain's CDR3 is CASRRRLAGGETGELFF. The DNA for the CDR3 is TGTGCCAGCAGGCGGAGACTAGCGGGGGGGGAGACCGGGGAGCTGTTTTTT.

The J gene is TRBJ2-7, the V gene TRBV10-3, with 8 bases fitting TRBD2. The CDR3 is 15 residues long. V lost 6 bases, J lost 0 bases, and 7 bases stayed unmatched. Germline V lookup: CDR1 ENHRY, CDR2 SYGVKD. CDR3 amino acids: CAISPDSGSSYEQYF. CDR3 DNA: TGTGCCATCAGCCCAGACAGCGGGAGCTCCTACGAGCAGTACTTC.

The chain recombines TRBV7-9 with TRBJ1-3; D possibly corresponds to TRBD1 (5 bases). CDR3 size: 15 residues. The germline V gene has CDR1 SEHNR and CDR2 FQNEAQ (reference sequence). V was cut by 5 bases and J by 2 bases, with 13 bases left in between. The chain's CDR3 is CASSESGGTGNTIYF. CDR3 sequence (DNA): TGTGCCAGCAGCGAAAGCGGGGGAACTGGAAACACCATATATTTT.

The chain has TRBV6-4 and TRBJ2-2, with D possibly TRBD1 on 5 matching bases. This CDR3 comprises 13 residues. Germline V gives CDR1 MRHNA, CDR2 SNTAGT. Trimming pared 3 bases from V and 3 bases from J, leaving 5 bases between. The CDR3 sequence: CASSEGDTGELFF. In nucleotides, the CDR3 is TGTGCCAGCAGTGAAGGGGACACCGGGGAGCTGTTTTTT.